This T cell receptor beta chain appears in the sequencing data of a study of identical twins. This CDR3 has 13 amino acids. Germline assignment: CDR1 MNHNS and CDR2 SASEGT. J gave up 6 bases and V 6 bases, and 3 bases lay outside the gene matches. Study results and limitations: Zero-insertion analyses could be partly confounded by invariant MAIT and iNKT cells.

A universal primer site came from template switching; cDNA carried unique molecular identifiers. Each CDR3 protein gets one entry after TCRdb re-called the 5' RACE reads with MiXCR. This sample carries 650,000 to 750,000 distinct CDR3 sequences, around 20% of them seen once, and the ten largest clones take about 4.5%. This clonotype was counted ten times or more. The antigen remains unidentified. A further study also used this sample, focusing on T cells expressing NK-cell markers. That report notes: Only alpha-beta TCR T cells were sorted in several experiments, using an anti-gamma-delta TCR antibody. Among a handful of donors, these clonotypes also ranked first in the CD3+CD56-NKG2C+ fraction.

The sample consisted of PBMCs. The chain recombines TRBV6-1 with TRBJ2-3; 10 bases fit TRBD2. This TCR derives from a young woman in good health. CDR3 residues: CASRTSGTDTQYF. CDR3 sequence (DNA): TGTGCCAGCAGAACTAGCGGGACTGATACGCAGTATTTT.